Following are 11 T cell receptor beta chains from one sample sequenced in a study of blood T cell repertoires in COVID-19. Profiled with immunoSEQ multiplex PCR; TCRdb holds only in-frame clones, not every one. The table has roughly 90,000 clones, roughly 89% seen once. Sample: peripheral blood. The source of these receptors is a woman of 80 years or more with active COVID-19.

The chain links TRBV7-9 to TRBJ1-5, with 9 bases fitting TRBD1. CDR3 length: 15 residues. V lost 1 base, J lost 5 bases, and 3 bases stayed unmatched. CDR1 and CDR2 from the germline V gene are SEHNR and FQNEAQ (reference sequence). The CDR3 protein is CASSLGTGAHQPQHF. CDR3 coding DNA: TGTGCCAGCAGCTTAGGGACAGGGGCCCATCAGCCCCAGCATTTT.

This clone was observed once. This chain joins TRBV24-1 and TRBJ1-5, with D possibly matching TRBD1 (6 bases). The length of the CDR3 is 13 residues. The V and J ends lost 9 bases and 7 bases respectively, with 15 bases between them. Germline values: CDR1 KGHDR, CDR2 SFDVKD. The CDR3 DNA is TGTGCCACCGTGGACAGTTCTAACCAGCCCCAGCATTTT. Translated: CATVDSSNQPQHF.

This sequence joins TRBV28 and TRBJ1-3; 8 nucleotides match TRBD1. The germline gives CDR1 MDHEN, CDR2 SYDVKM. The V segment lost 10 bases and the J segment 4 bases; nucleotides outside the gene matches: 6. The length of the CDR3 is 13 residues. CDR3 amino acids: CATQTGVGNTIYF. The CDR3 nucleotides read TGTGCCACCCAGACAGGGGTCGGAAACACCATATATTTT.

By sample fraction, this clone is medium-sized. This sequence joins TRBV4-3 and TRBJ2-7, with D possibly being TRBD1 (5 bases). The CDR3 sequence is 13 residues long. The germline CDR1 and CDR2 sequences are LGHNA and YSLEER. With 2 bases removed from V and 5 bases from J, the gap between germline ends came to 10 bases. CDR3 bases: TGCGCCAGCAGCCAAAGGGGAAGCGACGAGCAGTACTTC. Protein sequence: CASSQRGSDEQYF.

This clone appeared a single time. The chain uses TRBV29-1 and TRBJ2-7, with a tentative D call TRBD1 (7 bases). V was shortened by 7 bases and J by 7 bases, with 20 bases between the two germline ends. The germline CDR1 and CDR2 sequences are SQVTM and ANQGSEA. The CDR3 is made up of 13 amino acids. For the CDR3, the DNA is TGCAGCGCTGGGGCCCCACAGGGGAGGGAGCAGTACTTC. This encodes CSAGAPQGREQYF.

This chain links TRBV29-1 with TRBJ1-2, with unresolved D. CDR1 is SQVTM and CDR2 is ANQGSEA in the germline V gene. Trimming took off 0 bases at V and 0 bases at J, with 11 bases between the two ends. The CDR3 is 15 amino acids. Here the CDR3 reads CSVEDPRLTNYGYTF. DNA for the CDR3: TGCAGCGTTGAAGACCCCAGACTGACTAACTATGGCTACACCTTC.

The table lists this clone with a few counts. This chain joins TRBV19 and TRBJ2-7; TRBD1 is a possible D gene (6 bases). Trimming left V 3 bases short and J 7 bases short, with 16 bases between. CDR1 LNHDA and CDR2 SQIVND come from the germline V gene (reference sequence). The CDR3 totals 14 residues. The CDR3 sequence is CASSMDSYLGEQYF. The CDR3 DNA is TGTGCCAGTAGTATGGACAGTTACCTGGGGGAGCAGTACTTC.

The chain links TRBV6-1 to TRBJ2-7, with 7 bases matching TRBD2. CDR3 size: 15 residues. Germline CDR1 MNHNS, CDR2 SASEGT. With V trimmed by 3 bases and J by 0 bases, 5 bases remained unmatched. CDR3 DNA sequence: TGTGCCAGCAGTGAGGGGGGGGACCTCTCCTACGAGCAGTACTTC. This codes for CASSEGGDLSYEQYF.

The chain uses TRBV28 and TRBJ2-5; D might be TRBD1 (6 bases). Trimming removed 3 bases at V and 2 bases at J, with 16 bases between. Germline values: CDR1 MDHEN, CDR2 SYDVKM. This CDR3 spans 16 amino acids. In nucleotides, the CDR3 is TGTGCCAGCAGTTTTTGGAATACAGGGCAACAAGAGACCCAGTACTTC. Translated, it gives CASSFWNTGQQETQYF.

This chain joins TRBV19 and TRBJ1-5; 7 positions match TRBD1. Germline loops: CDR1 LNHDA, CDR2 SQIVND (reference sequence). The CDR3 length is 15 residues. The junction had 8 bases not matched to a gene; V was cut back by 7 bases and J by 2 bases. DNA for the CDR3: TGTGCCAGTATTGAGACAGGGTCCGGCAATCAGCCCCAGCATTTT. Encoded protein: CASIETGSGNQPQHF.

This chain links TRBV7-2 with TRBJ1-2; D is ambiguous. The CDR3 contains 14 residues. Germline V lookup: CDR1 SGHTA, CDR2 FQGNSA. V shed 7 bases and J shed 2 bases, with 14 bases lying between them. CDR3 sequence (DNA): TGTGCCAGCATCATGCTAGGAGAAAACTATGGCTACACCTTC. It codes for CASIMLGENYGYTF.